The rows below give T cell receptor beta chains drawn from one sample of a study of blood T cells in healthy people across ages. Using its own MiXCR run on the 5' RACE reads, TCRdb lists one record per CDR3 protein. The profile shows fewer than 800,000 distinct CDR3 sequences, over 20% of them singletons. The sequencing sample was made of blood. The receptor set was obtained from a man between 65 and 80 years old in good health. The CDR3 runs from the conserved cysteine through the conserved F or W. A D gene is named only where the DNA matches it firmly. A clone size is listed for some rows: how often the clone was seen (once, few, many), or a class if it is expanded.

CASSLMGLAGAGLGNEQFF,TGTGCCAGCAGCTTAATGGGGCTAGCGGGTGCTGGATTGGGCAATGAGCAGTTCTTC,TRBV7-6,few,TRBD2,TRBJ2-1
CASSGRRADTQYF,TGTGCCAGCAGTGGGAGGAGGGCAGATACGCAGTATTTT,TRBV6-1,.,.,TRBJ2-3
CASGLPPRGNGELFF,TGTGCTAGTGGTTTGCCTCCGCGGGGGAACGGGGAGCTGTTTTTT,TRBV12-5,few,TRBD2,TRBJ2-2
CAITPDISGNTIYF,TGTGCCATCACGCCGGACATCTCTGGAAACACCATATATTTT,TRBV10-3,few,.,TRBJ1-3
CASSRSVGTYNEQFF,TGTGCCAGCAGCCGGTCGGTGGGAACCTACAATGAGCAGTTCTTC,TRBV7-8,few,.,TRBJ2-1
CASSFGVSGANVPTF,TGCGCCAGCAGCTTCGGTGTCTCTGGGGCCAACGTCCCGACTTTC,TRBV5-1,.,.,TRBJ2-6
CASSPGLDFEQYF,TGTGCCAGCAGCCCGGGACTAGATTTCGAGCAGTACTTC,TRBV5-6,few,TRBD2,TRBJ2-7
CASSPIRGPRGEKLFF,TGTGCCAGCAGCCCAATCCGGGGTCCTAGGGGTGAAAAACTGTTTTTT,TRBV9,.,.,TRBJ1-4
CASSLSLASGYNEQFF,TGCGCCAGCAGCTTGAGTCTAGCGTCGGGGTACAATGAGCAGTTCTTC,TRBV5-1,few,.,TRBJ2-1
CASSFARTSGSGEQYF,TGTGCCAGCAGTTTCGCCCGGACTAGCGGGAGTGGCGAGCAGTACTTC,TRBV27,many,TRBD2,TRBJ2-7
CASSFRLSSYEQYF,TGTGCCAGCAGCTTCCGGCTTAGCTCCTACGAGCAGTACTTC,TRBV11-1,many,.,TRBJ2-7
CASSLTGFGEQFF,TGTGCCAGCAGTTTGACTGGCTTCGGTGAGCAGTTCTTC,TRBV12-3/TRBV12-4,few,.,TRBJ2-1
CASSIGQGSNQPQHF,TGTGCCAGCAGTATCGGACAGGGTAGCAATCAGCCCCAGCATTTT,TRBV3-1,.,TRBD1,TRBJ1-5
CSARSQGAYNSPLHF,TGCAGTGCTAGATCACAGGGGGCCTATAATTCACCCCTCCACTTT,TRBV20-1,.,TRBD1,TRBJ1-6
CASSLGGGSPTYEQYF,TGTGCCAGCAGCTTAGGCGGGGGGAGTCCTACCTACGAGCAGTACTTC,TRBV7-2,many,TRBD2,TRBJ2-7
CSVEGQRGETQYF,TGCAGCGTTGAAGGGCAAAGGGGCGAGACCCAGTACTTC,TRBV29-1,many,.,TRBJ2-5
CASESIRDSGVATNEKLFF,TGTGCCAGCGAATCTATCCGGGACAGTGGAGTTGCAACTAATGAAAAACTGTTTTTT,TRBV6-4,.,TRBD1,TRBJ1-4
CAISEPGGGQYF,TGTGCCATCAGTGAACCCGGAGGTGGCCAGTACTTC,TRBV10-3,many,.,TRBJ2-5
CASTPGHINYGYTF,TGTGCCAGTACCCCGGGGCACATCAACTATGGCTACACCTTC,TRBV19,.,.,TRBJ1-2
CAAGTPPGEQYF,TGTGCCGCCGGGACACCTCCGGGTGAGCAGTACTTC,TRBV30,few,.,TRBJ2-5
CASSSRQGGNTEAFF,TGTGCCAGCAGCTCCCGGCAGGGAGGTAACACTGAAGCTTTCTTT,TRBV6-6,few,.,TRBJ1-1
CATGTPLNEQFF,TGTGCCACCGGGACTCCCCTCAATGAGCAGTTCTTC,TRBV24-1,few,.,TRBJ2-1
CASSQVPGYEQYF,TGTGCCAGCAGCCAAGTTCCTGGCTACGAGCAGTACTTC,TRBV3-1,.,.,TRBJ2-7
CASSLPQTGLNEQFF,TGTGCTAGCAGCTTACCTCAAACAGGGTTGAATGAGCAGTTCTTC,TRBV7-7,few,.,TRBJ2-1
CASNAGTGVYIGELFF,TGTGCCAGCAATGCCGGGACAGGGGTTTATATCGGGGAGCTGTTTTTT,TRBV12-3/TRBV12-4,.,TRBD1,TRBJ2-2
CASSDGTDQPQHF,TGTGCCAGCAGCGACGGGACTGATCAGCCCCAGCATTTT,TRBV7-3,.,.,TRBJ1-5
CSARGPTQETQYF,TGCAGTGCTAGAGGACCGACCCAAGAGACCCAGTACTTC,TRBV20-1,.,.,TRBJ2-5
CATEYGNIQYF,TGTGCCACCGAATACGGAAACATTCAGTACTTC,TRBV24-1,.,.,TRBJ2-4
CASSAGNTYNEQFF,TGTGCCAGCAGCGCCGGGAACACCTACAATGAGCAGTTCTTC,TRBV9,.,.,TRBJ2-1
CASSQGQGRLLDEQYF,TGTGCCAGCAGTCAAGGACAGGGAAGGCTATTGGACGAGCAGTACTTC,TRBV7-9,many,TRBD1,TRBJ2-7
CASSATSGIRETQYF,TGTGCTAGCAGCGCGACTAGCGGGATACGAGAGACCCAGTACTTC,TRBV7-7,.,TRBD2,TRBJ2-5
CASSLAGQLEYF,TGTGCCAGCAGCTTAGCGGGACAGCTTGAGTACTTC,TRBV7-9,.,TRBD1,TRBJ2-5
CASSHSSDGSYEQYF,TGCGCCAGCAGCCACTCTTCGGACGGCTCCTACGAGCAGTACTTC,TRBV4-3,few,.,TRBJ2-7
CSATEGSKVNTEAFF,TGCAGTGCGACCGAAGGGAGCAAGGTGAACACTGAAGCTTTCTTT,TRBV20-1,.,.,TRBJ1-1
CASSRQATSGEQYF,TGTGCCAGTTCCAGACAGGCAACCTCTGGAGAGCAGTACTTC,TRBV2,few,.,TRBJ2-7
CASSLSDYTEAFF,TGTGCCAGCAGCTTATCGGACTACACTGAAGCTTTCTTT,TRBV7-2,.,.,TRBJ1-1